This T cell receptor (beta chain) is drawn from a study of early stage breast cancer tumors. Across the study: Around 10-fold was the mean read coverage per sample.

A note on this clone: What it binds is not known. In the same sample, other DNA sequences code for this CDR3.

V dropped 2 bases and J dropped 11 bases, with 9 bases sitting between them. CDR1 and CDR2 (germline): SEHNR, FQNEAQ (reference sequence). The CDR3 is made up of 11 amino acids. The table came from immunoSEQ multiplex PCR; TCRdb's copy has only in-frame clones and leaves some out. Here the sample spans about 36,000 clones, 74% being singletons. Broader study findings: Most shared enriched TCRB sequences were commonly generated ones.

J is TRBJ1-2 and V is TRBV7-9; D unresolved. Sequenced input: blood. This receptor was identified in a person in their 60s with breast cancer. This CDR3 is CASSLSGLYTF. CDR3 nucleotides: TGTGCCAGCAGCTTATCCGGCCTGTACACCTTC. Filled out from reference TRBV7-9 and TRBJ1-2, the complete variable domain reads DTGVSQNPRHKITKRGQNVTFRCDPISEHNRLYWYRQTLGQGPEFLTYFQNEAQLEKSRLLSDRFSAERPKGSFSTLEIQRTEQGDSAMYLCASSLSGLYTFGSGTRLTVV.